A single sample is the source of the 3 T cell receptor beta chains below, sequenced in a study of Ad26.COV2.S vaccination and SARS-CoV-2 variants (dated by TCRdb to 2020 to 2022). Library construction relied on the immunoSEQ multiplex PCR assay. TCRdb retrieved this table from immuneACCESS and kept in-frame rearrangements only. Not all clones are present; in checked studies, unresolved V genes account for under half, and no reason is known for the remainder. In all, the sample holds 440,000 or so clones, and less than 95% of those were seen once. The ten top clones hold roughly 3.9% of the sample. The meaning of the sample's treatment or condition label: roughly 18 received Ad26.COV2.S at low or high dose, single or two shots; about 5 received placebo; per-sample allocation not given. For vaccine and placebo recipients, the sequenced repertoires came from samples collected on day 63 after the first injection.

Here the sequenced sample was peripheral blood, taken in a trial of Ad26.COV2.S vaccine versus placebo. The source of these receptors is a person between 18 and 65 years old who received the Ad26.COV2.S COVID-19 vaccine or a placebo.

The gene calls are TRBV7-9 and TRBJ1-1; a possible D gene is TRBD1 (6 bases). This CDR3 spans 14 amino acids. The V gene's germline CDR1 is SEHNR and CDR2 FQNEAQ (reference sequence). V was shortened by 9 bases and J by 0 bases, with 14 bases between the two germline ends. CDR3: CASKRQVLNTEAFF. CDR3 nucleotides: TGTGCCAGTAAGAGACAGGTCTTGAACACTGAAGCTTTCTTT.

The chain joins TRBV7-2 to TRBJ2-7; maybe TRBD1 (7 bases). Trimming took 2 bases from V and 0 from J, leaving 14 bases between them. There are 16 residues in the CDR3. Germline-derived CDR1 and CDR2 are SGHTA and FQGNSA. The CDR3 DNA is TGTGCCAGCAGCTTACTCGCAGGGGGGTTCTCCTACGAGCAGTACTTC. Translating gives CASSLLAGGFSYEQYF.

The chain recombines TRBV9 with TRBJ2-3; D uncertain. Trimming took 0 bases from V and 5 from J, leaving 13 bases between them. The CDR3 runs 15 residues. Germline CDR1 SGDLS, CDR2 YYNGEE. The CDR3 DNA is TGTGCCAGCAGCGTAGTTAAGGGCATTGAAGATACGCAGTATTTT. This translates into CASSVVKGIEDTQYF. Looking up the rest from reference TRBV9 and TRBJ2-3 gives the full variable domain: DSGVTQTPKHLITATGQRVTLRCSPRSGDLSVYWYQQSLDQGLQFLIQYYNGEERAKGNILERFSAQQFPDLHSELNLSSLELGDSALYFCASSVVKGIEDTQYFGPGTRLTVL.